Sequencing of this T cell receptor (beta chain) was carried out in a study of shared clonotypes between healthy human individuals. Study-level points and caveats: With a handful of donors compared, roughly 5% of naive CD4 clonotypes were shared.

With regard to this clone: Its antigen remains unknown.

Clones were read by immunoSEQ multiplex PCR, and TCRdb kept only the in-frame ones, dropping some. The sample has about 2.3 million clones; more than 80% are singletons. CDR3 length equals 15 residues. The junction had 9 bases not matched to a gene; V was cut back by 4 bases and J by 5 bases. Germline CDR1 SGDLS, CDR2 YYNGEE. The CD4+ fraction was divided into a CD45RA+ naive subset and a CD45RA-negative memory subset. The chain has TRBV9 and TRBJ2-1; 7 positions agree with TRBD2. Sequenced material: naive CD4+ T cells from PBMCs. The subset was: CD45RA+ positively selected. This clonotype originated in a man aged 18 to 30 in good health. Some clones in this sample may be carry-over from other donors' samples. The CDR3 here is CASSRWGEGNNEQFF. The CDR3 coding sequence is TGTGCCAGCAGCCGGTGGGGGGAGGGAAACAATGAGCAGTTCTTC.